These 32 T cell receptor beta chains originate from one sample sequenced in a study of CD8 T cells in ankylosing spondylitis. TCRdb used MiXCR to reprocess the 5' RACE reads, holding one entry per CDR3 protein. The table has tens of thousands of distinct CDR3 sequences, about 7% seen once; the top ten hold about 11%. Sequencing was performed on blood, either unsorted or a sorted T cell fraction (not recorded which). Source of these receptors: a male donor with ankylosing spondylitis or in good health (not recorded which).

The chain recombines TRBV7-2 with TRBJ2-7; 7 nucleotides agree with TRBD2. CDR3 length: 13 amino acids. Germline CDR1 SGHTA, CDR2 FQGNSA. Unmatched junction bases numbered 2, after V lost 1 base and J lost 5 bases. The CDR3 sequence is CASSLERDDEQYF. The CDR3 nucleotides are TGTGCCAGCAGCTTAGAGCGGGACGACGAGCAGTACTTC.

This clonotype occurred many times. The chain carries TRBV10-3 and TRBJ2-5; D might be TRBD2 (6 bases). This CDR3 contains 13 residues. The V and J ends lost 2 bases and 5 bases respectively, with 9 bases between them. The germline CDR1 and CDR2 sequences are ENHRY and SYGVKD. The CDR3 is CAISEGGTETQYF. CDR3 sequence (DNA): TGTGCCATCAGTGAGGGCGGGACCGAGACCCAGTACTTC.

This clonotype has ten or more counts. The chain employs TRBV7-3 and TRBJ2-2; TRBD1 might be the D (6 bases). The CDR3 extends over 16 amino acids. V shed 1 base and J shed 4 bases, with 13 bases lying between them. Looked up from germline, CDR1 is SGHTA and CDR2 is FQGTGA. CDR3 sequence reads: CASSLMARGSTGELFF. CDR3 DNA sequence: TGTGCCAGCAGCTTAATGGCCAGGGGTTCCACCGGGGAGCTGTTTTTT. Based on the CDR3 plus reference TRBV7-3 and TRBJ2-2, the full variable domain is GAGVSQTPSNKVTEKGKYVELRCDPISGHTALYWYRQSLGQGPEFLIYFQGTGAADDSGLPNDRFFAVRPEGSVSTLKIQRTERGDSAVYLCASSLMARGSTGELFFGEGSRLTVL.

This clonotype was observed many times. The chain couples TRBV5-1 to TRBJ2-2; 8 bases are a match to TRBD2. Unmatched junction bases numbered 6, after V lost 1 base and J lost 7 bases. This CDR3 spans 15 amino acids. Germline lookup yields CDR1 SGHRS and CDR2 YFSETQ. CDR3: CASSLRAGEVGELFF. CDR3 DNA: TGCGCCAGCAGCTTGAGAGCGGGAGAGGTCGGGGAGCTGTTTTTT.

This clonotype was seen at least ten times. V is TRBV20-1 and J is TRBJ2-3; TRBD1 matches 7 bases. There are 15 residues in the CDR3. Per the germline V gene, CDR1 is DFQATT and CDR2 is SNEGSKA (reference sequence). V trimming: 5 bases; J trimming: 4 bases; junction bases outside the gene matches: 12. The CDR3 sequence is CSAGIGQVEADTQYF. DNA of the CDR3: TGCAGTGCTGGGATAGGACAGGTAGAGGCAGATACGCAGTATTTT.

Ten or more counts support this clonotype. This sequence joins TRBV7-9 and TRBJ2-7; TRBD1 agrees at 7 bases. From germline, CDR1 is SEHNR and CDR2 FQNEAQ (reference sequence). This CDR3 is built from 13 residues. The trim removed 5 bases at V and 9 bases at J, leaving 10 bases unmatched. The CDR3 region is CASSRRDSLGQYF. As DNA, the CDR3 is TGTGCCAGCAGCCGCCGGGACAGTCTGGGGCAGTACTTC. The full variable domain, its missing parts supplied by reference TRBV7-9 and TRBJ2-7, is DTGVSQNPRHKITKRGQNVTFRCDPISEHNRLYWYRQTLGQGPEFLTYFQNEAQLEKSRLLSDRFSAERPKGSFSTLEIQRTEQGDSAMYLCASSRRDSLGQYFGPGTRLTVT.

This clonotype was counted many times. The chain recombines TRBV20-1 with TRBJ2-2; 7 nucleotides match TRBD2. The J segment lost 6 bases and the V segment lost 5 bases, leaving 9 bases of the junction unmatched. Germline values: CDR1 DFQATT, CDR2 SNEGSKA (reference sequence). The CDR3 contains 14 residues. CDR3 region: CSARREGSAGELFF. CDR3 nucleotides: TGCAGTGCTCGGAGGGAGGGATCCGCCGGGGAGCTGTTTTTT.

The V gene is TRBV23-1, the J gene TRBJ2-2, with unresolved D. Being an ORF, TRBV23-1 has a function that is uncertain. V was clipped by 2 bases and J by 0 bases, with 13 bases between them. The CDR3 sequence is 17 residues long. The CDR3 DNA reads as TGCGCCAGCAGTCAACTCTTTAAGGGCGCGAACACCGGGGAGCTGTTTTTT. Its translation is CASSQLFKGANTGELFF.

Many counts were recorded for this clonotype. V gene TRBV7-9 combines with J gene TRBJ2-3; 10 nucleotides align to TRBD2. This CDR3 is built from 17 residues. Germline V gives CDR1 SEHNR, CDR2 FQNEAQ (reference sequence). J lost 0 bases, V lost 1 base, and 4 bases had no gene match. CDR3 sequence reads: CASSLVAGGESTDTQYF. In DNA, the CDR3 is TGTGCCAGCAGCTTAGTAGCGGGAGGCGAAAGCACAGATACGCAGTATTTT.

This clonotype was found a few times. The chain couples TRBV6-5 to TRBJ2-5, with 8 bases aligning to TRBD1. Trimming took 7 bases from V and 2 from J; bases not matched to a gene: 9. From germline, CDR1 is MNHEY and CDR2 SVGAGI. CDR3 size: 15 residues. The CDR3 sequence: CASTPIGQGQETQYF. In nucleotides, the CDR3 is TGTGCCAGCACCCCGATAGGACAGGGACAAGAGACCCAGTACTTC.

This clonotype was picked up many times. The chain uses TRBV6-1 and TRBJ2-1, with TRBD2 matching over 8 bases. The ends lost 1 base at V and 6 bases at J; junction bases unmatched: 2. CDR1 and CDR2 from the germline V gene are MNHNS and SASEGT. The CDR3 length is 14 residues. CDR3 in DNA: TGTGCCAGCAGTGAAGGACTAGCGCGCAATGAGCAGTTCTTC. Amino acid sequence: CASSEGLARNEQFF.

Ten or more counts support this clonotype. This CDR3 reads CASSQGGTGYSGNTIYF. The CDR3 nucleotides are TGTGCCAGCAGCCAAGGGGGAACAGGGTACTCTGGAAACACCATATATTTT. The chain is built from TRBV14 and TRBJ1-3; weak D call: TRBD1 (6 bases). Germline lookup yields CDR1 SGHDN and CDR2 FVKESK. The CDR3 loop spans 17 amino acids. Between the trimmed V and J ends, which lost 1 base and 0 bases, there was a span of 13 bases.

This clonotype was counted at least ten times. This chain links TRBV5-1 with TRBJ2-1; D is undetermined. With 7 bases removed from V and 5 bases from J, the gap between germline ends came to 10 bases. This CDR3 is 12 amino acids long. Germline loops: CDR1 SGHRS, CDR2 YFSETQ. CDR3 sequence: CASLGRNNEQFF. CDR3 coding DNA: TGCGCCAGCCTCGGGCGGAACAATGAGCAGTTCTTC. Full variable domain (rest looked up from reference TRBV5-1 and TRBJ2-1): KAGVTQTPRYLIKTRGQQVTLSCSPISGHRSVSWYQQTPGQGLQFLFEYFSETQRNKGNFPGRFSGRQFSNSRSEMNVSTLELGDSALYLCASLGRNNEQFFGPGTRLTVL.

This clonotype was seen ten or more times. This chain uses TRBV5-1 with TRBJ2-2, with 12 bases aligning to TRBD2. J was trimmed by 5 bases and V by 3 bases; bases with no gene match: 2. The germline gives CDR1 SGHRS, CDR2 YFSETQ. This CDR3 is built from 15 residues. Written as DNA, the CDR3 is TGCGCCAGCAGCTCGGGGACTAGCGGGACCGGGGAGCTGTTTTTT. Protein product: CASSSGTSGTGELFF.

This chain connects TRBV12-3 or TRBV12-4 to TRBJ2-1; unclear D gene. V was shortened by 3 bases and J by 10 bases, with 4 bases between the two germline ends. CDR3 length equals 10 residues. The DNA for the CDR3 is TGTGCCAGCAGTTTTAAGGAGCAGTTCTTC. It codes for CASSFKEQFF.

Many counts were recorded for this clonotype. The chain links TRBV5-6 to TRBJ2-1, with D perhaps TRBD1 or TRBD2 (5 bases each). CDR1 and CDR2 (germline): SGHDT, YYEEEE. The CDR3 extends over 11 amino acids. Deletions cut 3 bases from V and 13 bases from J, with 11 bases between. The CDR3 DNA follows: TGTGCCAGCAGCTCGGGGCTGGAACAGTTCTTC. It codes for CASSSGLEQFF.

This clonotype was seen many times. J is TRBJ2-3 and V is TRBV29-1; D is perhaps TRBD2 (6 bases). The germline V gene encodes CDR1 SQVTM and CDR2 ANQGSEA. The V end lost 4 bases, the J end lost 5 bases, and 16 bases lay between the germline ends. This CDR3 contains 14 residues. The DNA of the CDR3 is TGCAGCGTTGTGTGGGCTCAGGGAGGAGATACGCAGTATTTT. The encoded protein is CSVVWAQGGDTQYF.

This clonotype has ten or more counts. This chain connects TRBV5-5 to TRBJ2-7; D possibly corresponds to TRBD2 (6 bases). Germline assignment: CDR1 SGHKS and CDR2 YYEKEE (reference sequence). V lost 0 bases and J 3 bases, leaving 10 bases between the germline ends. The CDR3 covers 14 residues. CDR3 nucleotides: TGTGCCAGCAGCTTGGGCGGGGTCATCTACGAGCAGTACTTC. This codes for CASSLGGVIYEQYF.

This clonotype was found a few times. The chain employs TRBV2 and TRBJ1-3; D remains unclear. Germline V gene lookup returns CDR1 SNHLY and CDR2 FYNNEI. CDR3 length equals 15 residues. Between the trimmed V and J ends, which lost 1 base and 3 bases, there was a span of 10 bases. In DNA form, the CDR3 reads TGTGCCAGCAGTGAAGGGCCTTCGGGTGGAAACACCATATATTTT. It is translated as CASSEGPSGGNTIYF.

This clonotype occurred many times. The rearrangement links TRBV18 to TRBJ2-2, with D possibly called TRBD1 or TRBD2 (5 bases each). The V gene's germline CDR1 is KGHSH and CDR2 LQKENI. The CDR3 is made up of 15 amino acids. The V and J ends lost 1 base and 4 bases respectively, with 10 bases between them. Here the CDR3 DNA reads TGTGCCAGCTCACCACGGGACGATGGCACCGGGGAGCTGTTTTTT. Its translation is CASSPRDDGTGELFF.

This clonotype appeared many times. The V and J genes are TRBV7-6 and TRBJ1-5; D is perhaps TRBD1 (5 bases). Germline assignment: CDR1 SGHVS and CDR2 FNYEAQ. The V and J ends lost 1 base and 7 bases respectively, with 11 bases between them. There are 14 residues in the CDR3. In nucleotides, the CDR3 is TGTGCCAGCAGCTTAGAGGCAGGGAGGCAGCCCCAGCATTTT. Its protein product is CASSLEAGRQPQHF.

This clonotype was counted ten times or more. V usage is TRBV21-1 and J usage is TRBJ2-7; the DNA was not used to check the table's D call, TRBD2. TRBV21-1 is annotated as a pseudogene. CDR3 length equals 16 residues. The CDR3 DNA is TGTGCCAGAAGTATGCGGCAGGGGATTTTAGGGGACGAGCAGTACTTC. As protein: CARSMRQGILGDEQYF.

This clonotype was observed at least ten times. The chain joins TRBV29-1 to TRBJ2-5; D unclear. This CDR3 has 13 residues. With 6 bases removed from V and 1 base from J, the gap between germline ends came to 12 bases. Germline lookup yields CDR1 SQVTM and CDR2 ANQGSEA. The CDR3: CSVQLTAQETQYF. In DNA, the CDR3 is TGCAGCGTCCAGCTAACGGCCCAAGAGACCCAGTACTTC.

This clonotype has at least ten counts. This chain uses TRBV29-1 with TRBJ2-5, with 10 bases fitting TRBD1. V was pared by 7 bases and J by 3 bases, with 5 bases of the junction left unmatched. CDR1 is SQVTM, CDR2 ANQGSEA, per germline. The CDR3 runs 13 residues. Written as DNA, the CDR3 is TGCAGCGCCAAGGACAGGGGGAAAGAGACCCAGTACTTC. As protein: CSAKDRGKETQYF. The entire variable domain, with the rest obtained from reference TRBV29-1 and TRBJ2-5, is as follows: SAVISQKPSRDICQRGTSLTIQCQVDSQVTMMFWYRQQPGQSLTLIATANQGSEATYESGFVIDKFPISRPNLTFSTLTVSNMSPEDSSIYLCSAKDRGKETQYFGPGTRLLVL.

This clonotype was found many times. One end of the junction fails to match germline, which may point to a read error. The CDR3 region has the DNA TGTGCCAGCAGCCGACAGGGGTTGGGTGGCTACACTTTC. Translation: CASSRQGLGGYTF. The chain employs TRBV7-6 and TRBJ1-2; 8 bases are a match to TRBD1. CDR1 is SGHVS, CDR2 FNYEAQ, per germline. The CDR3 contains 13 residues.

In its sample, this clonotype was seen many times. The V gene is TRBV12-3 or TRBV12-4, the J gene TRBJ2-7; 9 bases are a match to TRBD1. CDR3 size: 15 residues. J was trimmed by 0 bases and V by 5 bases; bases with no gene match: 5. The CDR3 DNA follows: TGTGCCAGCAGTAAGGGGACAGGGAGCTCCTACGAGCAGTACTTC. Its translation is CASSKGTGSSYEQYF.

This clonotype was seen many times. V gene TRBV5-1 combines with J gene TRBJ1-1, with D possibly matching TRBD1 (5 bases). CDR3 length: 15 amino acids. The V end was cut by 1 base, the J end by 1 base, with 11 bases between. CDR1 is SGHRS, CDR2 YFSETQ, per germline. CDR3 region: CASSLTGEGNTEAFF. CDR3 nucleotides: TGCGCCAGCAGCTTGACAGGAGAGGGGAACACTGAAGCTTTCTTT.

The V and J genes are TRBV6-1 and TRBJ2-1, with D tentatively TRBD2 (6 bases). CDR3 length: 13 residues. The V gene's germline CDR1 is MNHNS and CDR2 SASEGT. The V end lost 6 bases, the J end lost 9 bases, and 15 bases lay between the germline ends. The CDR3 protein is CASSLEEGGEQFF. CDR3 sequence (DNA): TGTGCCAGCAGCCTTGAGGAGGGAGGTGAGCAGTTCTTC.

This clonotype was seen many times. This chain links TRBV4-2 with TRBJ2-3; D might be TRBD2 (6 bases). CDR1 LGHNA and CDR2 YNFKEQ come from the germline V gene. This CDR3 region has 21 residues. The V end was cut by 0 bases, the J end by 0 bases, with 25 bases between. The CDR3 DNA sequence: TGTGCCAGCAGCCAAGATGATCTGGAGGGACCCTACCGCACTAGCACAGATACGCAGTATTTT. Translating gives CASSQDDLEGPYRTSTDTQYF.

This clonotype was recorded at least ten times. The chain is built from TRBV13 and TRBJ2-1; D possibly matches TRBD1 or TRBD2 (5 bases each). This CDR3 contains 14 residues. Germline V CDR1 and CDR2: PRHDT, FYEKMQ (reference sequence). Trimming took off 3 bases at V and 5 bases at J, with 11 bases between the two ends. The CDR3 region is CASSLGPQNNEQFF. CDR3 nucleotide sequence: TGTGCCAGCAGCTTGGGACCGCAAAACAATGAGCAGTTCTTC.

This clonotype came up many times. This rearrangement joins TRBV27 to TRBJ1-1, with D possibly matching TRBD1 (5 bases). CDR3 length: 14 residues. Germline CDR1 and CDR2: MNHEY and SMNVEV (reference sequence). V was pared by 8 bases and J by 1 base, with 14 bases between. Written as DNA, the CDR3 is TGTGCCAGCGCCAGACAGCTAACGAACACTGAAGCTTTCTTT. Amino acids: CASARQLTNTEAFF.

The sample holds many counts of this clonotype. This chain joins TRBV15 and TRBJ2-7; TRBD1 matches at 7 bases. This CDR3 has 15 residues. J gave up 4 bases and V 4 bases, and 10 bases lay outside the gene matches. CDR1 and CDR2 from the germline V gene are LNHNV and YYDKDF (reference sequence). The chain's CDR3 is CATSTDREFIYEQYF. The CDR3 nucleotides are TGTGCCACCAGCACTGACAGGGAGTTTATTTACGAGCAGTACTTC.